Shown below are 10 T cell receptor beta chains from a single sample sequenced in a study of OX40 agonist ivuxolimab in advanced cancers. Repertoires were generated with immunoSEQ multiplex PCR, while TCRdb's copy carries only in-frame clones and drops some. The sample includes around 100,000 clones, roughly 89% of them seen just once. Sequencing was performed on CD4+ or CD8+ T cells sorted from blood, taken in a trial of the OX40 agonist ivuxolimab. Receptors originate from an adult with an advanced solid tumor such as melanoma, head and neck, liver or kidney cancer.

The chain combines TRBV11-3 with TRBJ1-4; D unclear. The V gene lost 1 base and the J gene lost 8 bases, with 20 bases spanning the gap. The length of the CDR3 is 17 residues. Germline CDR1 SGHNT, CDR2 YENEEA. CDR3 region: CASSLAFFSWVLEKLFF. The CDR3 DNA reads as TGTGCCAGCAGCTTAGCGTTTTTTAGCTGGGTTTTGGAAAAACTGTTTTTT.

There are a few counts of this clone. The chain carries TRBV4-1 and TRBJ2-1; 8 positions agree with TRBD1. The CDR3 is made up of 15 amino acids. V was pared by 4 bases and J by 0 bases, with 2 bases of the junction left unmatched. Per the germline V gene, CDR1 is MGHRA and CDR2 is YSYEKL. The CDR3 loop is CASSPDRGSYNEQFF. The CDR3 DNA reads as TGCGCCAGCAGCCCAGACAGGGGCTCCTACAATGAGCAGTTCTTC.

V and J are TRBV18 and TRBJ2-7; TRBD2 aligns across 8 bases. CDR3 length: 14 residues. Germline assignment: CDR1 KGHSH and CDR2 LQKENI. V shed 6 bases, J shed 6 bases, and the junction held 10 bases outside the gene matches. The CDR3 nucleotides read TGTGCCAGCTCTCCTCCTAACGGGGGGGGCGAGCAGTACTTC. Encoded protein: CASSPPNGGGEQYF.

The chain joins TRBV5-1 to TRBJ2-5; no clear D gene. This CDR3 region has 13 residues. V dropped 2 bases and J dropped 5 bases, with 10 bases sitting between them. Germline V lookup: CDR1 SGHRS, CDR2 YFSETQ. CDR3 region: CASSFLGPETQYF. Here the CDR3 DNA reads TGCGCCAGCAGCTTTCTAGGGCCCGAGACCCAGTACTTC.

This rearrangement joins TRBV19 to TRBJ1-1; no definite D call. V lost 3 bases and J 7 bases, leaving 12 bases between the germline ends. CDR1 LNHDA and CDR2 SQIVND come from the germline V gene (reference sequence). The CDR3 totals 13 residues. The CDR3 DNA follows: TGTGCCAGTAGTATGTCGGGAGGAGATGAAGCTTTCTTT. Translation: CASSMSGGDEAFF.

V and J are TRBV6-5 and TRBJ1-1; no definite D call. The CDR3 spans 13 residues. The V gene lost 5 bases and the J gene lost 0 bases, with 7 bases spanning the gap. CDR1 is MNHEY, CDR2 SVGAGI, per germline. Written as DNA, the CDR3 is TGTGCCAGCAGTGAACGGGTGAACACTGAAGCTTTCTTT. Translation gives CASSERVNTEAFF.

This clone was counted between two and nine times. V is TRBV2 and J is TRBJ1-5; D perhaps matches TRBD1 (5 bases). Germline V gene data show CDR1 as SNHLY and CDR2 as FYNNEI. Trimming cost V 2 bases and J 0 bases, with 5 bases left between them. The CDR3 runs 14 residues. CDR3 sequence (DNA): TGTGCCAGCAGTGAACAGGGTAGCAATCAGCCCCAGCATTTT. It translates to CASSEQGSNQPQHF.

This sequence joins TRBV18 and TRBJ2-6; D uncertain. Germline V gene sequence: CDR1 KGHSH, CDR2 LQKENI. There are 15 residues in the CDR3. V was shortened by 1 base and J by 1 base, with 5 bases between the two germline ends. The CDR3 protein is CASSPRGSGANVLTF. The CDR3 nucleotides read TGTGCCAGCTCACCACGAGGATCTGGGGCCAACGTCCTGACTTTC.

Here the CDR3 reads CASSRGLAGSDTQYF. DNA of the CDR3: TGTGCCAGCAGCCGAGGACTAGCGGGATCAGATACGCAGTATTTT. The V gene is TRBV27, the J gene TRBJ2-3, with 12 bases matching TRBD2. Per germline, CDR1 MNHEY and CDR2 SMNVEV (reference sequence). The length of the CDR3 is 15 residues. Trimming removed 6 bases from V and 4 bases from J; junction bases left unmatched: 5.

The rearrangement uses TRBV5-4 and TRBJ1-2, with TRBD1 matching 12 bases. From germline, CDR1 is SGHNT and CDR2 YYREEE (reference sequence). The CDR3 covers 15 residues. The V gene end was trimmed by 3 bases and the J gene end by 8 bases; junction bases not matched to a gene: 8. CDR3 loop: CASSWDRGRSRGYTF. The CDR3 bases are TGTGCCAGCAGCTGGGACAGGGGGCGATCGCGCGGCTACACCTTC.